A single T cell receptor (beta chain) is shown here with its context. The donors, healthy Caucasians from Russia, were aged roughly 6 to 90. Total RNA was extracted at no less than 5 micrograms per sample. Primers used in a second PCR of roughly 6 to 11 cycles were a sample-barcoded 5' primer and a J-beta primer mix. TCRdb processed the 5' RACE reads anew with MiXCR; each CDR3 protein has one entry. The data hold about 2 million distinct CDR3 sequences, with around 48% observed a single time. The V segment lost 6 bases and the J segment 5 bases; nucleotides outside the gene matches: 12. Looked up from germline, CDR1 is MGHRA and CDR2 is YSYEKL. CDR3 size: 15 residues. The record originates from a study of blood T cells in healthy people across ages.

The specimen was blood. V and J are TRBV4-1 and TRBJ2-7; 8 bases are a match to TRBD1. The sequence came from a woman aged 40 to 49 in good health. For the CDR3, the DNA is TGCGCCAGCAGGGACACAGGGACAGGTGAGAACGAGCAGTACTTC. This translates into CASRDTGTGENEQYF.